One sample yielded the 8 T cell receptor beta chains listed below, sequenced in a study of blood T cell repertoires in COVID-19. This table comes from immunoSEQ multiplex PCR, and its TCRdb copy is limited to in-frame clones, with some not included. The sample carries fewer than 300,000 clones, approximately 84% recorded once. The sequencing input was peripheral blood. The source is a person between 65 and 79 years old with COVID-19, enrolled during active disease.

This clone was detected a few times. The same CDR3 can be traced to other DNA sequences in this sample. This sequence joins TRBV27 and TRBJ2-7; no clear D. This CDR3 comprises 13 residues. Per the germline V gene, CDR1 is MNHEY and CDR2 is SMNVEV (reference sequence). Trimming stripped 6 bases from V and 3 bases from J, with 12 bases between. In nucleotides, the CDR3 is TGTGCCAGCAGCCCACAAGTAAACTACGAGCAGTACTTC. It yields the protein CASSPQVNYEQYF.

The chain recombines TRBV19 with TRBJ2-3; 9 bases line up with TRBD2. The CDR3 loop spans 18 amino acids. After removal of 2 bases from V and 6 bases from J, the junction contained 15 bases not matched to a gene. Germline V gene sequence: CDR1 LNHDA, CDR2 SQIVND (reference sequence). The CDR3 spells CASSISFGWLAGTDTQYF. CDR3 coding DNA: TGTGCCAGTAGTATATCATTTGGGTGGCTAGCGGGAACCGATACGCAGTATTTT.

The rearrangement joins TRBV7-2 to TRBJ2-5; TRBD2 matches 8 bases. Unmatched junction bases numbered 16, after V lost 2 bases and J lost 2 bases. Germline CDR1 and CDR2: SGHTA and FQGNSA. The CDR3 totals 19 residues. In DNA form, the CDR3 reads TGTGCCAGCAGCTTATACCTACGGGAGGGCCGGGGCAGACAAGAGACCCAGTACTTC. Its protein is CASSLYLREGRGRQETQYF.

The chain couples TRBV3-1 (or the pseudogene TRBV3-2) to TRBJ1-6; the D is unclear. CDR1 is LGHDT and CDR2 is YNNKEL in the germline V gene (reference sequence). The CDR3 contains 13 residues. Trimming stripped 4 bases from V and 8 bases from J, with 9 bases between. CDR3 region: CASSPRRDSPLHF. In nucleotides, the CDR3 is TGTGCCAGCAGCCCCAGGCGCGATTCACCCCTCCACTTT.

The chain is built from TRBV6-5 and TRBJ2-2, with TRBD1 matching 8 bases. There are 14 residues in the CDR3. CDR1 and CDR2 from the germline V gene are MNHEY and SVGAGI. With V trimmed by 7 bases and J by 4 bases, 5 bases remained unmatched. The CDR3 region is CASKGTGRTGELFF. For the CDR3, the DNA is TGTGCCAGCAAGGGGACAGGACGCACCGGGGAGCTGTTTTTT.

V gene TRBV24-1 combines with J gene TRBJ1-1; unclear D gene. The germline V gene encodes CDR1 KGHDR and CDR2 SFDVKD. This CDR3 is built from 13 residues. Between the trimmed V and J ends, which lost 8 bases and 3 bases, there was a span of 12 bases. The CDR3 DNA follows: TGTGCCACCACGAGTAAGGACTACACTGAAGCTTTCTTT. Translating gives CATTSKDYTEAFF.

The rearrangement links TRBV14 to TRBJ1-2, with 8 bases matching TRBD1. Germline CDR1 and CDR2: SGHDN and FVKESK. The CDR3 consists of 15 residues. V trimming: 0 bases; J trimming: 6 bases; junction bases outside the gene matches: 6. CDR3: CASSQDRTGYDGYTF. In DNA form, the CDR3 reads TGTGCCAGCAGCCAAGACCGGACAGGGTATGATGGCTACACCTTC.

The chain is built from TRBV5-1 and TRBJ2-7, with 7 bases aligning to TRBD1. V lost 0 bases and J lost 13; bases outside the gene matches: 7. Per the germline V gene, CDR1 is SGHRS and CDR2 is YFSETQ. The CDR3 sequence is 12 residues long. The CDR3 sequence: CASSLDRGTDYF. The CDR3 coding sequence is TGCGCCAGCAGCTTGGACAGGGGCACAGACTACTTC.